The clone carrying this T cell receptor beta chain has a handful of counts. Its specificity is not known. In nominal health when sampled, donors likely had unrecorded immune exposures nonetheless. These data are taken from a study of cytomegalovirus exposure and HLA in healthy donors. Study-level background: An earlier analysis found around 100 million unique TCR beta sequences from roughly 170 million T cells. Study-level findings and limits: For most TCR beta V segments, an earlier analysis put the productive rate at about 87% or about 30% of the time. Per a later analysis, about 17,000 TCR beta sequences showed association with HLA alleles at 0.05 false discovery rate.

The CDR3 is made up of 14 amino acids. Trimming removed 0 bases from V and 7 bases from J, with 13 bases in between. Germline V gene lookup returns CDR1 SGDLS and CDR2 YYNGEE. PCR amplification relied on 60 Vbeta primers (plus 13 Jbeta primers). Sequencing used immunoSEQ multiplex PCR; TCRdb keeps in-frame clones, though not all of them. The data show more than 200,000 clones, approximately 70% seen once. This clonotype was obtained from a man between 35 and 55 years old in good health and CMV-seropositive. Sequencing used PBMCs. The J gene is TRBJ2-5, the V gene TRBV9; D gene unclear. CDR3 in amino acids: CASSVAGSPGTQYF. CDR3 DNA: TGTGCCAGCAGCGTAGCGGGTTCCCCGGGGACCCAGTACTTC.